This TCR beta chain was captured in a study of T cell clones after liver transplantation. Study summary: Liver transplant recipients had immunosuppression withdrawal attempted within 2 years.

This clone was observed a handful of times. Germline CDR1 is SNHLY and CDR2 is FYNNEI. V dropped 7 bases and J dropped 5; count of bases not matched to a gene: 8. CDR3 length: 15 residues. This table comes from immunoSEQ multiplex PCR, and its TCRdb copy is limited to in-frame clones, with some not included. The sample lists 70,000 to 95,000 clones; 75% to 90% were seen once. Sequences were derived from CD4+ T cells from blood, sampled at the 22-month timepoint. The clonotype originates from a human patient who received a liver transplant. Part of the T cells may come from the graft donor. The chain recombines TRBV2 with TRBJ2-3, with 11 bases that match TRBD2. CDR3 loop: CASMSSSGGLDTQYF. The CDR3 region has the DNA TGTGCCAGCATGAGTTCTAGCGGGGGGTTAGATACGCAGTATTTT.